A single sample is the source of the 31 T cell receptor beta chains below, sequenced in a study of blood T cell repertoires in COVID-19. The assay was immunoSEQ multiplex PCR, and TCRdb's table has in-frame clones only and misses some. Among around 230,000 clones listed, approximately 85% were seen once. Source material: peripheral blood. The receptors were gathered from a man aged 50 to 59 with COVID-19, enrolled during active disease.

The gene calls are TRBV3-1 (or the pseudogene TRBV3-2) and TRBJ1-2, with D possibly TRBD1 on 5 matching bases. Germline lookup yields CDR1 LGHDT and CDR2 YNNKEL (reference sequence). V lost 6 bases, J lost 5 bases, and 13 bases lay in between. This CDR3 spans 13 amino acids. In nucleotides, the CDR3 is TGTGCCAGCAGTCCTAGGGGTTTATATGGCTACACCTTC. Its protein product is CASSPRGLYGYTF.

V gene TRBV13 combines with J gene TRBJ1-2, with D possibly TRBD1 on 5 matching bases. Germline assignment: CDR1 PRHDT and CDR2 FYEKMQ (reference sequence). V dropped 4 bases and J dropped 1 base, with 13 bases sitting between them. The CDR3 has 15 amino acids. CDR3 nucleotides: TGTGCCAGCAGCTATGGGCGGGGGGGTAACTATGGCTACACCTTC. This translates into CASSYGRGGNYGYTF.

This sequence joins TRBV29-1 and TRBJ2-7; tentatively, D is TRBD1 (7 bases). Trimming removed 5 bases from V and 6 bases from J, with 23 bases in between. Per the germline V gene, CDR1 is SQVTM and CDR2 is ANQGSEA. CDR3 length equals 15 residues. Here the CDR3 DNA reads TGCAGCGTTCGTGTCGGGGGACAGTTTTTGGGCGAGCAGTACTTC. Encoded protein: CSVRVGGQFLGEQYF.

The V call is TRBV11-2, the J call TRBJ1-2, with D tentatively TRBD1 (5 bases). The CDR3 extends over 13 amino acids. Deletions cut 5 bases from V and 4 bases from J, with 11 bases between. Germline V gene sequence: CDR1 SGHAT, CDR2 FQNNGV. CDR3 loop: CASSPFQGYGYTF. The CDR3 DNA is TGTGCCAGCAGCCCCTTCCAGGGCTATGGCTACACCTTC.

The rearrangement uses TRBV5-4 and TRBJ1-1; tentatively, D is TRBD1 (5 bases). The CDR3 runs to 12 residues. The ends were cut back, 6 bases at V and 1 base at J, with 7 bases in the middle. Germline CDR1 SGHNT, CDR2 YYREEE (reference sequence). CDR3 nucleotide sequence: TGTGCCAGCACCGACAGGAACACTGAAGCTTTCTTT. Protein: CASTDRNTEAFF.

This chain connects TRBV29-1 to TRBJ2-7, with 13 bases lining up with TRBD2. The germline gives CDR1 SQVTM, CDR2 ANQGSEA. The V gene end was trimmed by 6 bases and the J gene end by 3 bases; junction bases not matched to a gene: 2. This CDR3 spans 13 amino acids. The CDR3 sequence is CSVGLAGDYEQYF. CDR3 sequence (DNA): TGCAGCGTCGGACTAGCGGGGGACTACGAGCAGTACTTC.

The chain is built from TRBV12-3 or TRBV12-4 and TRBJ1-5; D perhaps matches TRBD1 (6 bases). The CDR3 spans 12 residues. V lost 7 bases, J lost 7 bases, and 11 bases lay in between. CDR3 DNA sequence: TGTGCCAGCACTTCGACAGGACAGCCCCAGCATTTT. It codes for CASTSTGQPQHF.

The V and J genes are TRBV6-2 or TRBV6-3 and TRBJ2-7; the D gene is possibly TRBD1 (5 bases). The CDR3 spans 14 residues. CDR1 is MNHEY and CDR2 is SVGEGT in the germline V gene. Trimming took 2 bases from V and 2 from J, leaving 10 bases between them. The CDR3 coding sequence is TGTGCCAGCAGTTACGTAAGGGGAACCTACGAGCAGTACTTC. Protein product: CASSYVRGTYEQYF.

The chain employs TRBV12-3 or TRBV12-4 and TRBJ1-1, with TRBD1 as a possible D gene (6 bases). The CDR3 length is 13 residues. V lost 6 bases and J lost 6, with 14 bases in between. The CDR3, as DNA: TGTGCCAGCAGCTTACAGGGTCCGGCTGAAGCTTTCTTT. The encoded protein is CASSLQGPAEAFF.

This chain connects TRBV7-9 to TRBJ1-3, with 8 bases matching TRBD1. The germline V gene has CDR1 SEHNR and CDR2 FQNEAQ (reference sequence). This CDR3 is 13 amino acids long. The V and J ends lost 5 bases and 7 bases, in that order; junction bases with no gene match: 4. The CDR3 DNA reads TGTGCCAGCAGCCCCGGACAGGGCAACACCATATATTTT. It codes for CASSPGQGNTIYF.

This clone has more than one count but fewer than ten. The chain joins TRBV3-1 (or the pseudogene TRBV3-2) to TRBJ1-3; no clear D gene. Germline V gene sequence: CDR1 LGHDT, CDR2 YNNKEL (reference sequence). Trimming removed 8 bases at V and 7 bases at J, with 9 bases between. The CDR3 totals 11 residues. The CDR3 bases are TGTGCCAGCTCAGAAGCGAACACCATATATTTT. This sequence encodes CASSEANTIYF.

This chain connects TRBV15 to TRBJ1-2, with a possible D match to TRBD1 (5 bases). Trimming stripped 4 bases from V and 7 bases from J, with 16 bases between. The CDR3 spans 14 residues. Germline V gene lookup returns CDR1 LNHNV and CDR2 YYDKDF (reference sequence). The CDR3 region has the DNA TGTGCCACCAGCACTGGGCCGGGGGGGGTTGGCTACACCTTC. It encodes CATSTGPGGVGYTF.

This chain uses TRBV10-3 with TRBJ2-7, with 8 bases aligning to TRBD1. The CDR3 loop spans 15 amino acids. Germline trimming cut 0 bases from V and 3 bases from J; bases unmatched to any gene: 4. Germline loops: CDR1 ENHRY, CDR2 SYGVKD. This CDR3 is CAISESSGGSYEQYF. The CDR3 DNA reads as TGTGCCATCAGTGAGTCATCAGGGGGCAGCTACGAGCAGTACTTC.

V gene TRBV5-1 combines with J gene TRBJ1-2, with TRBD1 identical over 7 bases. Germline V gives CDR1 SGHRS, CDR2 YFSETQ. Unmatched junction bases numbered 8, after V lost 1 base and J lost 8 bases. The CDR3 loop spans 14 amino acids. Here the CDR3 reads CASSLRGTDAGYTF. The CDR3 DNA reads TGCGCCAGCAGCTTGAGAGGGACAGACGCGGGCTACACCTTC.

A single count supports this clone. The chain has TRBV7-2 and TRBJ2-5; 10 bases align to TRBD2. Germline CDR1 reads SGHTA; CDR2 reads FQGNSA. The CDR3 runs 15 residues. J gave up 5 bases and V 2 bases, and 5 bases lay outside the gene matches. The CDR3 sequence is CASSLLAGAIETQYF. In DNA form, the CDR3 reads TGTGCCAGCAGCTTACTAGCGGGGGCGATTGAGACCCAGTACTTC.

V is TRBV18 and J is TRBJ2-7; tentative D call: TRBD2 (6 bases). V was trimmed by 6 bases and J by 0 bases, leaving 21 bases between them. CDR3 length: 17 residues. The germline CDR1 and CDR2 sequences are KGHSH and LQKENI. CDR3 loop: CASSNTGPLRDSYEQYF. The DNA for the CDR3 is TGTGCCAGCTCTAACACCGGGCCATTGCGGGACTCCTACGAGCAGTACTTC.

The rearrangement joins TRBV7-9 to TRBJ1-3, with TRBD1 matching over 8 bases. J lost 4 bases, V lost 5 bases, and 7 bases had no gene match. The CDR3 is 15 residues long. CDR1 is SEHNR and CDR2 is FQNEAQ in the germline V gene (reference sequence). The CDR3 nucleotides read TGTGCCAGCAGCCCATCGACAGGGGACGGAAACACCATATATTTT. Translated, it gives CASSPSTGDGNTIYF.

This clone came up once. This chain uses TRBV9 with TRBJ2-2, with 12 nucleotides matching TRBD2. CDR1 is SGDLS and CDR2 is YYNGEE in the germline V gene. Unmatched junction bases numbered 6, after V lost 0 bases and J lost 3 bases. The length of the CDR3 is 18 residues. CDR3 protein: CASSVESSGGADTGELFF. For the CDR3, the DNA is TGTGCCAGCAGCGTAGAATCTAGCGGGGGGGCGGACACCGGGGAGCTGTTTTTT. The whole variable domain, remainder taken from reference TRBV9 and TRBJ2-2, is DSGVTQTPKHLITATGQRVTLRCSPRSGDLSVYWYQQSLDQGLQFLIQYYNGEERAKGNILERFSAQQFPDLHSELNLSSLELGDSALYFCASSVESSGGADTGELFFGEGSRLTVL.

The CDR3 nucleotides are TGTGCCAGCAGCGAAGATCGTCGCGTAAGCTATGGCTACACCTTC. Protein: CASSEDRRVSYGYTF. The rearrangement uses TRBV7-8 and TRBJ1-2; D not certain. The CDR3 runs to 15 residues. CDR1 and CDR2 (germline): SGHVS, FQNEAQ. The V end lost 5 bases, the J end lost 4 bases, and 17 bases lay between the germline ends.

To note about this clone: Other DNA sequences from this sample encode an identical CDR3 as well. V gene TRBV19 combines with J gene TRBJ1-5; 7 bases line up with TRBD1. Germline-derived CDR1 and CDR2 are LNHDA and SQIVND (reference sequence). Trimming removed 6 bases from V and 4 bases from J; junction bases left unmatched: 6. CDR3 size: 14 residues. DNA for the CDR3: TGTGCCAGTAGGCAGACAGGGTCGAATCAGCCCCAGCATTTT. Protein product: CASRQTGSNQPQHF.

The chain links TRBV10-3 to TRBJ2-3; 14 nucleotides agree with TRBD2. Per germline, CDR1 ENHRY and CDR2 SYGVKD. The CDR3 extends over 16 amino acids. The CDR3 reads CATRLAGGTLTDTQYF. DNA of the CDR3: TGTGCTACTCGACTAGCGGGGGGGACACTCACAGATACGCAGTATTTT.

V usage is TRBV13 and J usage is TRBJ1-2, with no clear D. The germline V gene encodes CDR1 PRHDT and CDR2 FYEKMQ (reference sequence). The V end lost 0 bases, the J end lost 10 bases, and 15 bases lay between the germline ends. This CDR3 has 14 amino acids. CDR3 DNA sequence: TGTGCCAGCAGCTTAGGCTTTCCGGTTCAGGCCTACACCTTC. This encodes CASSLGFPVQAYTF.

The chain couples TRBV5-6 to TRBJ2-7; 7 bases line up with TRBD1. Germline-derived CDR1 and CDR2 are SGHDT and YYEEEE. The CDR3 extends over 15 amino acids. Unmatched junction bases numbered 9, after V lost 3 bases and J lost 3 bases. DNA for the CDR3: TGTGCCAGCAGCTCAGACAGGGAAGTACTCTACGAGCAGTACTTC. Protein: CASSSDREVLYEQYF. The whole variable domain, filled in from reference TRBV5-6 and TRBJ2-7, reads DAGVTQSPTHLIKTRGQQVTLRCSPKSGHDTVSWYQQALGQGPQFIFQYYEEEERQRGNFPDRFSGHQFPNYSSELNVNALLLGDSALYLCASSSDREVLYEQYFGPGTRLTVT.

The V call is TRBV2, the J call TRBJ2-1; D is unclear. Trimming shortened V by 11 bases and J by 5 bases, and 13 bases separated the two germline ends. Germline CDR1 SNHLY, CDR2 FYNNEI. The CDR3 extends over 12 amino acids. The CDR3 region has the DNA TGTGCCGACCGGAGCGCGCACAATGAGCAGTTCTTC. Translation: CADRSAHNEQFF.

The rearrangement joins TRBV28 to TRBJ1-2; 10 bases map to TRBD1. V lost 5 bases to trimming and J lost 5 bases; unmatched junction nucleotides: 8. The CDR3 has 15 residues. Germline assignment: CDR1 MDHEN and CDR2 SYDVKM. CDR3 bases: TGTGCCAGCAGTCTTGGGACAGGGGCATATTATGGCTACACCTTC. This gives the protein CASSLGTGAYYGYTF.

This chain connects TRBV27 to TRBJ1-1; 10 nucleotides agree with TRBD1. The germline CDR1 and CDR2 sequences are MNHEY and SMNVEV (reference sequence). This CDR3 spans 16 amino acids. With V trimmed by 9 bases and J by 0 bases, 10 bases remained unmatched. Here the CDR3 DNA reads TGTGCCAGTAAGCGGGACAGGGGTTTTATGAACACTGAAGCTTTCTTT. Its protein product is CASKRDRGFMNTEAFF.

The rearrangement links TRBV28 to TRBJ2-7; D perhaps matches TRBD2 (5 bases). The CDR3 runs 14 residues. Trimming removed 3 bases from V and 4 bases from J, with 13 bases in between. Germline V gene lookup returns CDR1 MDHEN and CDR2 SYDVKM. CDR3 DNA: TGTGCCAGCAGTTTGCGGGCCTCGATTTACGAGCAGTACTTC. This gives the protein CASSLRASIYEQYF.

The chain joins TRBV28 to TRBJ1-1; 9 nucleotides agree with TRBD1. The germline V gene encodes CDR1 MDHEN and CDR2 SYDVKM. This CDR3 is 14 amino acids long. The V and J ends lost 3 bases and 12 bases, in that order; junction bases with no gene match: 11. CDR3 sequence reads: CASSLGWTGETSFF. The CDR3 bases are TGTGCCAGCAGTTTGGGTTGGACAGGGGAGACGTCTTTCTTT. Full variable domain (outside the CDR3, taken from reference TRBV28 and TRBJ1-1): DVKVTQSSRYLVKRTGEKVFLECVQDMDHENMFWYRQDPGLGLRLIYFSYDVKMKEKGDIPEGYSVSREKKERFSLILESASTNQTSMYLCASSLGWTGETSFFGQGTRLTVV.

V gene TRBV11-2 combines with J gene TRBJ1-6; no firm D call. This CDR3 contains 13 residues. V lost 4 bases and J 6 bases, leaving 7 bases between the germline ends. Germline-derived CDR1 and CDR2 are SGHAT and FQNNGV. This chain's CDR3 is CASSSAGNSPLHF. In nucleotides, the CDR3 is TGTGCCAGCAGCTCCGCGGGTAATTCACCCCTCCACTTT.

This clone has a single count. J is TRBJ1-2 and V is TRBV7-8, with no clear D. Trimming left V 4 bases short and J 13 bases short, with 16 bases between. The CDR3 totals 12 residues. Germline CDR1 is SGHVS and CDR2 is FQNEAQ. CDR3: CASSSKYRVPTF. CDR3 nucleotide sequence: TGTGCCAGCAGCTCGAAATACAGAGTTCCCACCTTC.

The gene calls are TRBV11-2 and TRBJ1-3; 10 bases match TRBD1. With V trimmed by 5 bases and J by 1 base, 5 bases remained unmatched. The germline CDR1 and CDR2 sequences are SGHAT and FQNNGV. The CDR3 has 16 amino acids. CDR3 protein: CASSVRDRGSGNTIYF. The DNA of the CDR3 is TGTGCCAGCAGCGTCCGGGACAGGGGATCTGGAAACACCATATATTTT. Full variable domain (missing parts from reference TRBV11-2 and TRBJ1-3): EAGVAQSPRYKIIEKRQSVAFWCNPISGHATLYWYQQILGQGPKLLIQFQNNGVVDDSQLPKDRFSAERLKGVDSTLKIQPAKLEDSAVYLCASSVRDRGSGNTIYFGEGSWLTVV.